This T cell receptor beta chain was identified in a study of blood T cell repertoires in COVID-19. This table comes from immunoSEQ multiplex PCR, and its TCRdb copy is limited to in-frame clones, with some not included. The data contain 190,000 or so clones, about 82% of them singletons. Looked up from germline, CDR1 is SGHRS and CDR2 is YFSETQ. V lost 0 bases, J lost 5 bases, and 12 bases lay in between. The CDR3 loop spans 15 amino acids. This clonotype originated in a man aged 55 to 69 with COVID-19, enrolled during active disease. The sequenced material came from peripheral blood. This chain links TRBV5-1 with TRBJ2-1, with D perhaps matching TRBD2 (6 bases). The CDR3 region is CASSLEGLADNEQFF. The CDR3 DNA reads as TGCGCCAGCAGCTTGGAGGGGTTAGCGGACAATGAGCAGTTCTTC.